These 18 T cell receptor beta chains originate from one sample sequenced in a study of blood T cells in healthy people across ages. A J-beta primer mix and a sample-barcoded 5' primer were used in a second PCR of about 7 to 12 cycles. TCRdb re-derived calls from the 5' RACE reads in MiXCR, one entry per CDR3 protein. The sample records about 1,400,000 distinct CDR3 sequences, around 59% being singletons. Sequencing input: blood. Receptors originate from a young man in good health.

The V call is TRBV27, the J call TRBJ2-7; D perhaps matches TRBD2 (5 bases). The ends were cut back, 3 bases at V and 3 bases at J, with 15 bases in the middle. There are 15 residues in the CDR3. CDR1 and CDR2 from the germline V gene are MNHEY and SMNVEV (reference sequence). CDR3 residues: CASSFGGLVIYEQYF. The CDR3, as DNA: TGTGCCAGCAGTTTCGGCGGGTTGGTTATCTACGAGCAGTACTTC.

Comments on this clonotype: One end of the junction is discordant with germline, which a read error may explain. J is TRBJ2-6 and V is TRBV5-4; D perhaps matches TRBD1 (5 bases). Per germline, CDR1 SGHNT and CDR2 YYREEE (reference sequence). The CDR3 is made up of 17 amino acids. CDR3 DNA sequence: TGTGCCAGCAGCTTTGGGGCAGGGTACTCTGGGGCCAACGTCCCGACTTTC. This sequence encodes CASSFGAGYSGANVPTF.

This clonotype was seen only a few times. The DNA of the CDR3 is TGTGCCATCAGTGAGTCGACTTACAGCTCGGGGGAGCAGTACTTC. It is translated as CAISESTYSSGEQYF. The chain links TRBV10-3 to TRBJ2-4, with a possible D match to TRBD2 (6 bases). The V and J ends lost 0 bases and 13 bases respectively, with 19 bases between them. The CDR3 runs to 15 residues. Germline loops: CDR1 ENHRY, CDR2 SYGVKD.

The chain couples TRBV11-2 to TRBJ1-2; D might be TRBD1 (5 bases). Germline-derived CDR1 and CDR2 are SGHAT and FQNNGV. Trimming pared 0 bases from V and 6 bases from J, leaving 17 bases between. The CDR3 loop spans 16 amino acids. In DNA form, the CDR3 reads TGTGCCAGCAGCTTAGAGTTCTCGAGGGACGGGGATGGCTACACCTTC. Its translation is CASSLEFSRDGDGYTF.

This rearrangement joins TRBV7-2 to TRBJ2-1, with D hard to call. The V end lost 5 bases, the J end lost 9 bases, and 11 bases lay between the germline ends. Germline CDR1 reads SGHTA; CDR2 reads FQGNSA. This CDR3 is 12 amino acids long. The CDR3 region is CASSQSWTEQFF. The CDR3 DNA reads TGTGCCAGCAGCCAGAGTTGGACTGAGCAGTTCTTC.

This clonotype was counted between two and nine times. The chain has TRBV5-5 and TRBJ2-6; possible D gene TRBD2, 6 bases. CDR3 length: 18 amino acids. V was shortened by 0 bases and J by 6 bases, with 19 bases between the two germline ends. Germline CDR1 is SGHKS and CDR2 is YYEKEE (reference sequence). CDR3 sequence reads: CASSLVGTVSLMANVLTF. The CDR3 nucleotides read TGTGCCAGCAGCTTGGTAGGGACTGTCTCTTTAATGGCCAACGTCCTGACTTTC.

In nucleotides, the CDR3 is TGTGCCAGCAGCCCGAGACTAGCGGGAGGGTTGGAGCAGTACTTC. It encodes CASSPRLAGGLEQYF. V gene TRBV28 combines with J gene TRBJ2-7, with 14 bases that match TRBD2. With V trimmed by 6 bases and J by 7 bases, 8 bases remained unmatched. This CDR3 is 15 amino acids long. Germline V gives CDR1 MDHEN, CDR2 SYDVKM.

This clonotype was detected only a few times. The chain is built from TRBV29-1 and TRBJ1-4; D remains ambiguous. Per germline, CDR1 SQVTM and CDR2 ANQGSEA. This CDR3 spans 13 amino acids. Trimming removed 7 bases from V and 4 bases from J, with 13 bases in between. The DNA of the CDR3 is TGCAGCGCCAAAGACGCCCTTAATGAAAAACTGTTTTTT. As protein: CSAKDALNEKLFF.

The V and J genes are TRBV4-1 and TRBJ2-1, with TRBD1 matching 7 bases. Trimming at V came to 3 bases and at J to 5 bases, leaving 4 bases not matched to a gene. This CDR3 is 14 amino acids long. CDR1 MGHRA and CDR2 YSYEKL come from the germline V gene. The CDR3 protein is CASSHPGTDNEQFF. CDR3 DNA sequence: TGCGCCAGCAGCCATCCCGGGACAGACAATGAGCAGTTCTTC.

The chain joins TRBV25-1 to TRBJ2-1, with a weak D call TRBD1 (6 bases). This CDR3 contains 14 residues. CDR1 is MGHDK, CDR2 SYGVNS, per germline. Trimming took 2 bases from V and 6 from J, leaving 11 bases between them. CDR3 coding DNA: TGTGCCAGCAGTGAAGTTGGACAGACCAATGAGCAGTTCTTC. This gives the protein CASSEVGQTNEQFF.

This sequence joins TRBV28 and TRBJ1-6; no definite D call. Germline lookup yields CDR1 MDHEN and CDR2 SYDVKM. CDR3 size: 14 residues. Deletions cut 5 bases from V and 8 bases from J, with 13 bases between. The CDR3 nucleotides read TGTGCCAGCAGTCCTCAAGGGTCACATTCACCCCTCCACTTT. It is translated as CASSPQGSHSPLHF.

This clonotype was counted only a few times. The chain employs TRBV12-3 or TRBV12-4 and TRBJ2-5; D is undetermined. The CDR3 consists of 14 residues. V lost 5 bases and J 0 bases, leaving 10 bases between the germline ends. DNA of the CDR3: TGTGCCAGCAGTCCGGTAGAGTACCAAGAGACCCAGTACTTC. Amino acid sequence: CASSPVEYQETQYF.

This chain connects TRBV3-1 to TRBJ2-2, with unresolved D. Germline V gene lookup returns CDR1 LGHDT and CDR2 YNNKEL (reference sequence). The CDR3 contains 18 residues. The ends were cut back, 2 bases at V and 5 bases at J, with 21 bases in the middle. CDR3 protein: CASSQYPGRFDLTGELFF. DNA of the CDR3: TGTGCCAGCAGCCAATACCCCGGACGGTTTGACTTAACCGGGGAGCTGTTTTTT. The full variable domain, rest sourced from reference TRBV3-1 and TRBJ2-2, is DTAVSQTPKYLVTQMGNDKSIKCEQNLGHDTMYWYKQDSKKFLKIMFSYNNKELIINETVPNRFSPKSPDKAHLNLHINSLELGDSAVYFCASSQYPGRFDLTGELFFGEGSRLTVL.

The chain is built from TRBV9 and TRBJ2-2; no definite D call. Germline CDR1 reads SGDLS; CDR2 reads YYNGEE. V was trimmed by 4 bases and J by 5 bases, leaving 15 bases between them. This CDR3 comprises 15 residues. The CDR3 DNA follows: TGTGCCAGCAGCACCCGGACCCGTAGGACCGGGGAGCTGTTTTTT. This gives the protein CASSTRTRRTGELFF.

The chain links TRBV7-2 to TRBJ1-1; no reliable D call. CDR3 size: 12 residues. In germline, CDR1 is SGHTA, CDR2 FQGNSA. Trimming left V 5 bases short and J 11 bases short, with 15 bases between. CDR3 amino acids: CASSASALFAFF. The CDR3 DNA is TGTGCCAGCAGCGCGAGCGCTTTATTTGCTTTCTTT.

The chain employs TRBV20-1 and TRBJ2-5, with 15 bases aligning to TRBD2. Germline V lookup: CDR1 DFQATT, CDR2 SNEGSKA (reference sequence). The CDR3 contains 12 residues. V trimming: 6 bases; J trimming: 11 bases; junction bases outside the gene matches: 4. CDR3 sequence reads: CSAGLAGGWQYF. CDR3 nucleotides: TGCAGTGCGGGACTAGCGGGGGGTTGGCAGTACTTC.

The rearrangement uses TRBV11-2 and TRBJ2-7, with 13 positions matching TRBD2. Germline CDR1 is SGHAT and CDR2 is FQNNGV. The CDR3 runs 16 residues. The V and J ends lost 4 bases and 3 bases, in that order; junction bases with no gene match: 6. The CDR3 protein is CASSSGLAGTFYEQYF. The CDR3 coding sequence is TGTGCCAGCAGCTCGGGACTAGCGGGGACCTTCTACGAGCAGTACTTC.

This clonotype came up a few times. The chain joins TRBV24-1 to TRBJ2-5, with unresolved D. Per germline, CDR1 KGHDR and CDR2 SFDVKD. V lost 4 bases and J lost 6, with 8 bases in between. The CDR3 covers 12 residues. The CDR3 protein is CATSDVVQTQYF. DNA of the CDR3: TGTGCCACCAGTGACGTAGTCCAGACCCAGTACTTC.